This TCR beta chain was captured by sequencing in a study of human T cells and chemical hapten exposure. As for the study in general: Slight differences in pooled library volume were the main source of varying TCR yields across samples.

The sample's time point: patch test 1, 2 weeks after DPC sensitization. The treatment was: therapeutic diphenylcyclopropenone sensitization with weekly scalp DPC. Regarding this clonotype: As yet, its antigen is unknown.

Study-level points and caveats: TCRs at a frequency above 1 in 1000 stayed unchanged with DPC sensitization. A positive correlation with patch test score was found for PT1 expanded TCR counts. Controls had significantly fewer large CDR3 similarity clusters than were formed by expanded TCRs.

TCRdb ran MiXCR on the RACE reads and lists one entry per CDR3 protein. The sample holds under 120,000 distinct CDR3 sequences, approximately 11% seen once. The CDR3 contains 15 residues. Trimming pared 4 bases from V and 2 bases from J, leaving 15 bases between. Germline assignment: CDR1 SGHKS and CDR2 YYEKEE (reference sequence). The V call is TRBV5-5, the J call TRBJ1-1; D uncertain. The sequence was collected from a woman in her thirties or forties with alopecia areata. Some clones in this sample may be carry-over from other donors' samples. Sample: whole blood, taken in connection with sensitization to the hapten diphenylcyclopropenone (DPC). This chain's CDR3 is CASSPTSKPNTEAFF. CDR3 nucleotide sequence: TGTGCCAGCAGCCCGACATCGAAGCCAAACACTGAAGCTTTCTTT.